What follows describes a single T cell receptor beta chain. Per the original methods: Estimates of nucleated cell counts were drawn from the amplification of reference gene primers. The protocol was immunoSEQ multiplex PCR, while the TCRdb copy is restricted to in-frame clones and leaves out a portion. The V and J calls and clone size were taken over from that table, and D and trimming were inferred from the DNA. The sample records some 200,000 clones, 70% to 90% being singletons. The sample is drawn from a study of blood T cell repertoires in COVID-19. The CDR3 has 13 residues. V was clipped by 3 bases and J by 4 bases, with 7 bases between them. Germline CDR1 and CDR2: GTSNPN and SVGIG (reference sequence).

The genes are TRBV30 and TRBJ2-6; D not resolved. The specimen was peripheral blood. The source of this sequence is a man aged 45 to 65 who had recovered from COVID-19. The CDR3, as DNA: TGTGCCTGGAGGAGCTTGGGGGCCAACGTCCTGACTTTC. Translation gives CAWRSLGANVLTF.